The clone carrying this T cell receptor beta chain was counted a few times. Its antigen is not known. The assay ran at deep level. TCRdb's copy holds only in-frame clones and misses some; the assay was immunoSEQ multiplex PCR. The table has approximately 2,000,000 clones, approximately 92% seen once. The record originates from a study of shared clonotypes between healthy human individuals. General study points: Non-shared clonotypes displayed generation probabilities falling below those of clonotypes present in all four donors. Few donors restricted represented genetic and exposure-history diversity.

As defined, naive CD8 cells were CD45RO-negative and positively selected for CCR7, with terminally differentiated effector memory CD45RA+ cells excluded. From germline, CDR1 is GTSNPN and CDR2 SVGIG (reference sequence). V dropped 2 bases and J dropped 12 bases, with 10 bases sitting between them. The CDR3 contains 11 residues. The clonotype originates from a man aged 18 to 30 in good health. Some clones in this sample may be carry-over from other donors' samples. The gene calls are TRBV30 and TRBJ1-4, with a weak D call TRBD1 (5 bases). Sample: naive CD8+ T cells from PBMCs. The DNA of the CDR3 is TGTGCCTGGAGTTGGCAGGGAGAACTGTTTTTT. Translated: CAWSWQGELFF.